Following are 18 T cell receptor beta chains from one sample sequenced in a study of CXCR3-negative and CXCR3-positive naive CD8 T cells. General study points: TRB CDR3s were more hydrophobic in CXCR3-positive than in CXCR3-negative naive cells.

Libraries of TRB cDNA were made by 5' RACE and carried UMIs. TCRdb re-called the 5' RACE reads and shows each CDR3 protein once, DNA omitted. The listing records approximately 100,000 distinct CDR3 sequences. Their antigens are not known. Material for sequencing was naive CXCR3+ CD8+ T cells from blood. Subset of the sample: CD45RO-CCR7+CD27+CD95- naive CD8+ T cells expressing CXCR3 (TNR3+). These TCRs come from a human donor in good health. Some clones in this sample may be carry-over from other donors' samples.

The chain carries TRBV18 and TRBJ2-1; no DNA is available, so the TRBD1 call from TCRdb remains unchecked. Germline CDR1 reads KGHSH; CDR2 reads LQKENI. The CDR3 runs 19 residues. The CDR3 region is CASSPKNPFSGGADNEQFF.

This rearrangement joins TRBV7-9 to TRBJ2-1; TCRdb's D call, TRBD2, is unchecked because there is no DNA. CDR1 and CDR2 from the germline V gene are SEHNR and FQNEAQ (reference sequence). The CDR3 contains 13 residues. The chain's CDR3 is CASSLARDEEQFF.

The V call is TRBV15, the J call TRBJ2-1; with no DNA, the TCRdb D assignment of TRBD1 cannot be verified. The CDR3 has 14 amino acids. The germline V gene has CDR1 LNHNV and CDR2 YYDKDF (reference sequence). The CDR3 spells CATSSPEWGGEQFF. Variable domain in full (rest from reference TRBV15 and TRBJ2-1): DAMVIQNPRYQVTQFGKPVTLSCSQTLNHNVMYWYQQKSSQAPKLLFHYYDKDFNNEADTPDNFQSRRPNTSFCFLDIRSPGLGDTAMYLCATSSPEWGGEQFFGPGTRLTVL.

V gene TRBV7-2 combines with J gene TRBJ2-3; lacking DNA, the TRBD1 call made by TCRdb goes unchecked. Germline CDR1 is SGHTA and CDR2 is FQGNSA. This CDR3 is built from 15 residues. The chain's CDR3 is CASSLSGGETDTQYF.

The chain has TRBV5-1 and TRBJ2-7. This CDR3 has 12 amino acids. Germline lookup yields CDR1 SGHRS and CDR2 YFSETQ. The chain's CDR3 is CASSLNLGEQYF.

The J gene is TRBJ2-1, the V gene TRBV7-6; TCRdb outputs TRBD2, but without DNA this stays unchecked. Germline loops: CDR1 SGHVS, CDR2 FNYEAQ. CDR3 size: 15 residues. The CDR3 sequence is CASSSTSGGAHEQFF.

The gene calls are TRBV18 and TRBJ2-7. The CDR3 is 11 amino acids. The germline gives CDR1 KGHSH, CDR2 LQKENI. The CDR3 spells CASSAGDEQYF.

The rearrangement links TRBV29-1 to TRBJ2-7; TCRdb's D call, TRBD1, is unchecked because there is no DNA. Germline V gene lookup returns CDR1 SQVTM and CDR2 ANQGSEA. The CDR3 is made up of 11 amino acids. The CDR3 sequence: CSAPEGALEYF.

The V gene is TRBV15, the J gene TRBJ1-5; TCRdb gives TRBD1 as the D gene, but with no DNA this cannot be confirmed. The germline V gene has CDR1 LNHNV and CDR2 YYDKDF (reference sequence). The CDR3 is 14 amino acids. The CDR3 is CATSMDRGNQPQHF.

The V and J genes are TRBV4-3 and TRBJ2-7; lacking DNA, the TRBD1 call made by TCRdb goes unchecked. The CDR3 covers 15 residues. Germline CDR1 and CDR2: LGHNA and YSLEER. CDR3 region: CASSSGQMGTYEQYF.

The chain carries TRBV19 and TRBJ1-5; TCRdb lists TRBD1, though no DNA is available to test this call. CDR3 length: 15 amino acids. CDR1 is LNHDA, CDR2 SQIVND, per germline (reference sequence). The CDR3 sequence is CASSHGGRSNQPQHF.

The chain combines TRBV20-1 with TRBJ2-1; TCRdb returns TRBD1, unconfirmable since there is no DNA. The CDR3 runs to 14 residues. Germline loops: CDR1 DFQATT, CDR2 SNEGSKA (reference sequence). This chain's CDR3 is CSACPGTGGDEQFF.

CDR3 region: CASSQDPATGYYGYTF. The chain employs TRBV4-3 and TRBJ1-2. The CDR3 consists of 16 residues. Germline-derived CDR1 and CDR2 are LGHNA and YSLEER.

The rearrangement uses TRBV6-2 or TRBV6-3 and TRBJ1-2; TCRdb indicates TRBD1, and absent DNA this call remains unverified. The CDR3 runs 14 residues. From germline, CDR1 is MNHEY and CDR2 SVGEGT. The CDR3 is CASSSTGGAEGYTF.

The V call is TRBV20-1, the J call TRBJ2-6. Germline V CDR1 and CDR2: DFQATT, SNEGSKA (reference sequence). The CDR3 sequence is 16 residues long. The CDR3 sequence: CSARDLEGSGANVLTF.

J is TRBJ2-3 and V is TRBV28. This CDR3 has 13 amino acids. In germline, CDR1 is MDHEN, CDR2 SYDVKM. The CDR3 protein is CASGRIGQDTQYF.

V usage is TRBV6-2 or TRBV6-3 and J usage is TRBJ2-1; as DNA is missing, the TRBD2 call by TCRdb cannot be tested. The germline V gene encodes CDR1 MNHEY and CDR2 SVGEGT. This CDR3 is 16 amino acids long. The CDR3 spells CASRAPGLASYNEQFF.

CDR3 sequence reads: CASSKPYNEQFF. The chain joins TRBV5-1 to TRBJ2-1. Germline lookup yields CDR1 SGHRS and CDR2 YFSETQ. This CDR3 region has 12 residues.